These T cell receptor beta chains were read from a single sample in a study of control samples from healthy donors and cancer patients. The table came from immunoSEQ multiplex PCR; TCRdb's copy has only in-frame clones and leaves some out. The repertoire holds 70,000 to 75,000 clones, more than 85% seen once, with 3.5% to 4% in the top ten. The sample consisted of blood. Source of these receptors: a woman aged 50 to 60 in good health. Both conserved end residues are part of each CDR3. A D gene is named only where the DNA matches it firmly. Size values are once, few and many counts, or a class for expanded clones, and some rows have none.

clone size: -
D gene: -
J gene: TRBJ2-3
V gene: TRBV5-1
CDR3 protein: CASSFRLADTQYF
CDR3 DNA: TGCGCCAGCAGCTTTCGCTTAGCAGATACGCAGTATTTT

clone size: -
D gene: TRBD1
J gene: TRBJ1-2
V gene: TRBV6-6
CDR3 protein: CASSYSTGIGGYTF
CDR3 DNA: TGTGCCAGCAGTTACTCGACAGGGATCGGCGGCTACACCTTC

clone size: -
D gene: -
J gene: TRBJ2-7
V gene: TRBV5-1
CDR3 protein: CASSVDSFSYEQYF
CDR3 DNA: TGCGCCAGCAGCGTAGACAGCTTCTCCTACGAGCAGTACTTC

clone size: -
D gene: -
J gene: TRBJ1-2
V gene: TRBV6-1
CDR3 protein: CASSERGQRGYTF
CDR3 DNA: TGTGCCAGCAGTGAACGGGGGCAACGAGGCTACACCTTC

clone size: -
D gene: -
J gene: TRBJ1-2
V gene: TRBV6-1
CDR3 protein: CASSEYRPSNYGYTF
CDR3 DNA: TGTGCCAGCAGTGAATACCGGCCGTCTAACTATGGCTACACCTTC

clone size: -
D gene: -
J gene: TRBJ2-7
V gene: TRBV6-1
CDR3 protein: CASSDVGYYEQYF
CDR3 DNA: TGTGCCAGCAGTGATGTGGGATACTACGAGCAGTACTTC

clone size: -
D gene: TRBD1
J gene: TRBJ2-7
V gene: TRBV5-1
CDR3 protein: CASSLGQIGGSYEQYF
CDR3 DNA: TGCGCCAGCAGCTTGGGCCAGATAGGGGGCAGCTACGAGCAGTACTTC

clone size: -
D gene: TRBD1
J gene: TRBJ2-3
V gene: TRBV5-1
CDR3 protein: CASSLEGTGFGHF
CDR3 DNA: TGCGCCAGCAGCTTGGAGGGGACAGGGTTTGGGCATTTT

clone size: -
D gene: TRBD2
J gene: TRBJ2-3
V gene: TRBV5-1
CDR3 protein: CASSRTSGSSSPGTQYF
CDR3 DNA: TGCGCCAGCAGCCGGACTAGCGGGTCATCCAGTCCAGGTACGCAGTATTTT

clone size: -
D gene: TRBD2
J gene: TRBJ2-2
V gene: TRBV5-1
CDR3 protein: CASSLLAGPNTGELFF
CDR3 DNA: TGCGCCAGCAGCTTATTAGCGGGACCTAACACCGGGGAGCTGTTTTTT

clone size: -
D gene: -
J gene: TRBJ1-2
V gene: TRBV18
CDR3 protein: CASSTNSLAGRDYGYTF
CDR3 DNA: TGTGCCAGCTCCACCAATTCCCTTGCAGGGAGGGACTATGGCTACACCTTC

clone size: -
D gene: TRBD1
J gene: TRBJ2-7
V gene: TRBV3-1/TRBV3-2
CDR3 protein: CASSQVGQTYEQYF
CDR3 DNA: TGTGCCAGCAGCCAAGTGGGACAGACCTACGAGCAGTACTTC

clone size: -
D gene: -
J gene: TRBJ2-2
V gene: TRBV18
CDR3 protein: CASSSNFRDKNTGELFF
CDR3 DNA: TGTGCCAGCTCATCAAATTTCCGGGACAAGAACACCGGGGAGCTGTTTTTT

clone size: -
D gene: -
J gene: TRBJ1-5
V gene: TRBV5-6
CDR3 protein: CASSPCPQHF
CDR3 DNA: TGTGCCAGCAGCCCTTGCCCCCAGCATTTT

clone size: -
D gene: -
J gene: TRBJ2-1
V gene: TRBV6-4
CDR3 protein: CASSAETRDEQFF
CDR3 DNA: TGTGCCAGCAGTGCGGAGACCCGGGATGAGCAGTTCTTC

clone size: -
D gene: -
J gene: TRBJ2-5
V gene: TRBV19
CDR3 protein: CASSISQGGETQYF
CDR3 DNA: TGTGCCAGTAGTATATCGCAGGGGGGAGAGACCCAGTACTTC

clone size: -
D gene: -
J gene: TRBJ1-1
V gene: TRBV14
CDR3 protein: CASSQGTGRTNTEAFF
CDR3 DNA: TGTGCCAGCAGCCAGGGGACCGGACGAACGAACACTGAAGCTTTCTTT

clone size: few
D gene: -
J gene: TRBJ1-6
V gene: TRBV2
CDR3 protein: CASGTAHSPLHF
CDR3 DNA: TGTGCCAGCGGGACGGCCCATTCACCCCTCCACTTT

clone size: -
D gene: -
J gene: TRBJ2-7
V gene: TRBV6-2/TRBV6-3
CDR3 protein: CASSYLSGSYEQYF
CDR3 DNA: TGTGCCAGCAGTTACCTCAGTGGCTCCTACGAGCAGTACTTC

clone size: -
D gene: -
J gene: TRBJ1-2
V gene: TRBV18
CDR3 protein: CASSPKAQAGPFGYTF
CDR3 DNA: TGTGCCAGCTCACCTAAGGCCCAGGCGGGGCCCTTTGGCTACACCTTC

clone size: -
D gene: -
J gene: TRBJ2-3
V gene: TRBV10-3
CDR3 protein: CAISQMGGDTQYF
CDR3 DNA: TGTGCCATCAGTCAGATGGGGGGTGATACGCAGTATTTT

clone size: -
D gene: -
J gene: TRBJ1-3
V gene: TRBV28
CDR3 protein: CASLRGGAGGNTIYF
CDR3 DNA: TGTGCCAGCTTAAGGGGAGGGGCGGGCGGAAACACCATATATTTT

clone size: -
D gene: TRBD1
J gene: TRBJ2-2
V gene: TRBV5-1
CDR3 protein: CASSAGQGGTGELFF
CDR3 DNA: TGCGCCAGCAGCGCCGGACAGGGAGGCACCGGGGAGCTGTTTTTT

clone size: -
D gene: -
J gene: TRBJ2-1
V gene: TRBV10-3
CDR3 protein: CAISELPGRGEQFF
CDR3 DNA: TGTGCCATCAGTGAGTTGCCGGGCCGGGGTGAGCAGTTCTTC

clone size: -
D gene: -
J gene: TRBJ1-5
V gene: TRBV19
CDR3 protein: CASSTTQPSNQPQHF
CDR3 DNA: TGTGCCAGTAGTACAACGCAGCCTTCCAATCAGCCCCAGCATTTT

clone size: -
D gene: -
J gene: TRBJ1-3
V gene: TRBV5-1
CDR3 protein: CASSLAGTGNTIYF
CDR3 DNA: TGCGCCAGCAGCTTGGCGGGAACCGGAAACACCATATATTTT

clone size: -
D gene: -
J gene: TRBJ2-7
V gene: TRBV2
CDR3 protein: CASRERADEQYF
CDR3 DNA: TGTGCCAGCAGGGAGAGGGCAGACGAGCAGTACTTC

clone size: -
D gene: -
J gene: TRBJ2-3
V gene: TRBV5-1
CDR3 protein: CASSLAFGRTDTQYF
CDR3 DNA: TGCGCCAGCAGCTTGGCCTTCGGCCGCACAGATACGCAGTATTTT